A selection of T cell receptor beta chains follows, all from one sample in a study of cytomegalovirus exposure and HLA in healthy donors. This table comes from immunoSEQ multiplex PCR, and its TCRdb copy is limited to in-frame clones, with some not included. Of 150,000 to 200,000 clones listed, about 88% are singletons. Sequenced input: PBMCs. The receptors come from a girl less than two years old in good health and CMV-seronegative. The CDR3 runs from the conserved cysteine through the conserved F or W. The D gene is left open where the match is weak. Clone size, where shown, is once, few, many, or a class for clones that have expanded.

>TRBV19|.|TRBJ2-7|.
CASSIPNYEQYF
TGTGCCAGTAGTATCCCCAACTACGAGCAGTACTTC
>TRBV4-1|.|TRBJ1-1|TRBD1
CASSQDYRGLHVYTEAFF
TGCGCCAGCAGCCAAGATTACAGGGGGCTACATGTTTACACTGAAGCTTTCTTT
>TRBV9|.|TRBJ1-3|.
CASSRGGGGRGNTIYF
TGTGCCAGCAGTAGAGGGGGGGGTGGACGTGGAAACACCATATATTTT
>TRBV5-4|.|TRBJ2-3|TRBD2
CASSLYSGGPTDTQYF
TGTGCCAGCAGCTTATATAGCGGGGGCCCCACAGATACGCAGTATTTT
>TRBV7-8|.|TRBJ2-3|.
CASSLGGYADTQYF
TGTGCCAGCAGCTTAGGAGGTTACGCAGATACGCAGTATTTT
>TRBV6-5|.|TRBJ1-2|.
CASSATGTTMYGYTF
TGTGCCAGCAGTGCGACCGGGACAACGATGTATGGCTACACCTTC
>TRBV9|once|TRBJ2-7|.
CASSVGDWATYEQYF
TGTGCCAGCAGCGTAGGGGACTGGGCCACCTACGAGCAGTACTTC
>TRBV5-4|.|TRBJ2-7|TRBD2
CASSLKREVSYEQYF
TGTGCCAGCAGCTTAAAGCGGGAGGTCTCCTACGAGCAGTACTTC
>TRBV7-9|.|TRBJ2-1|TRBD1
CASSSGTAFYNEQFF
TGTGCCAGCAGCTCCGGGACAGCTTTCTACAATGAGCAGTTCTTC
>TRBV29-1|.|TRBJ2-1|.
CSIYPPTNSEQFF
TGCAGCATATATCCCCCCACGAACAGTGAGCAGTTCTTC
>TRBV30|.|TRBJ2-3|TRBD1
CASLRRQGVTDTQYF
TGTGCCTCGCTCCGGCGACAGGGAGTCACAGATACGCAGTATTTT
>TRBV4-3|once|TRBJ2-1|TRBD1
CASSRDWTGGYYNEQFF
TGCGCCAGCAGCCGGGATTGGACAGGGGGGTACTACAATGAGCAGTTCTTC
>TRBV4-2|.|TRBJ1-2|.
CASSQDGGFNGYTF
TGTGCCAGCAGCCAAGATGGCGGATTCAATGGCTACACCTTC
>TRBV29-1|.|TRBJ1-2|TRBD1
CSAHRGEGYGYTF
TGCAGCGCCCACAGGGGGGAAGGCTATGGCTACACCTTC
>TRBV29-1|.|TRBJ2-1|TRBD2
CSVLAGLGYNEQFF
TGCAGCGTTCTAGCGGGATTGGGGTACAATGAGCAGTTCTTC
>TRBV30|.|TRBJ2-5|TRBD2
CAWSVLSGPPSRQETQYF
TGTGCCTGGAGTGTACTTAGCGGGCCGCCGTCACGACAAGAGACCCAGTACTTC
>TRBV6-5|.|TRBJ2-1|.
CASSYGSRLERQLF
TGTGCCAGCAGTTACGGTTCCAGACTAGAACGGCAGCTCTTC
>TRBV7-9|.|TRBJ2-3|.
CASSFQGTDTQYF
TGTGCCAGCAGCTTCCAGGGAACAGATACGCAGTATTTT
>TRBV9|.|TRBJ2-7|.
CASSAGGIAYEQYF
TGTGCCAGCAGCGCAGGGGGGATCGCCTACGAGCAGTACTTC
>TRBV18|.|TRBJ1-2|.
CASSPPRQRDYGYTF
TGTGCCAGCTCACCACCGAGGCAGCGCGACTATGGCTACACCTTC
>TRBV2|.|TRBJ2-1|TRBD2
CASSPGTSGRDNEQFF
TGTGCCAGCAGTCCTGGGACTAGCGGGAGGGACAATGAGCAGTTCTTC
>TRBV4-1|.|TRBJ1-6|.
CASSQDQRNSPLHF
TGCGCCAGCAGCCAAGATCAGAGGAATTCACCCCTCCACTTT
>TRBV18|.|TRBJ1-5|.
CASSPKWENQPQHF
TGTGCCAGCTCACCAAAATGGGAGAATCAGCCCCAGCATTTT